This T cell receptor (beta chain) was sequenced for a study of shared clonotypes between healthy human individuals. At the level of the study: Plates per donor: three CD4 naive, three CD4 memory, two CD8 naive, one CD8 memory. Study-wide findings and caveats: Naive subsets usually exceeded memory subsets in estimated richness.

For this clone: The antigen is not known.

Naive CD8 cells, CD45RO-negative and positively selected for CCR7, excluded terminally differentiated effector memory CD45RA+ cells. Recent acute infections and vaccinations were absent in the healthy HIV-negative adult donors. The assay was immunoSEQ multiplex PCR, and TCRdb's table has in-frame clones only and misses some. The sample records millions of clones, over 85% being singletons. CDR3 length: 14 residues. Germline V gives CDR1 MNHEY, CDR2 SVGAGI. Trimming took 4 bases from V and 3 from J, leaving 12 bases between them. Sequenced input: naive CD8+ T cells sorted from blood. The chain uses TRBV6-5 and TRBJ1-2; tentative D call: TRBD1 (6 bases). The receptor comes from a man aged 18 to 30 in good health. CDR3 loop: CASSSNRAHYGYTF. CDR3 coding DNA: TGTGCCAGCAGTTCGAACAGGGCGCACTATGGCTACACCTTC.